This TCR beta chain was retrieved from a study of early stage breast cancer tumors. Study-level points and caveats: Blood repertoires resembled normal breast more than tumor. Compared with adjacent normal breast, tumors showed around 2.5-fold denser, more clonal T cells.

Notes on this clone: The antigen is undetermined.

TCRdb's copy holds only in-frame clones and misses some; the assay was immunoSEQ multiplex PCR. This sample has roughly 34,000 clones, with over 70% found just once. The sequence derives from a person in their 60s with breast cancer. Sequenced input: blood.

The DNA for the CDR3 is TGTGCCAGTAGTCATCAGGGGCGGTATGGCTACACCTTC. It yields the protein CASSHQGRYGYTF. This sequence joins TRBV19 and TRBJ1-2, with D possibly matching TRBD1 (6 bases). Germline V gene sequence: CDR1 LNHDA, CDR2 SQIVND (reference sequence). The CDR3 spans 13 residues. The V end was cut by 5 bases, the J end by 5 bases, with 12 bases between.